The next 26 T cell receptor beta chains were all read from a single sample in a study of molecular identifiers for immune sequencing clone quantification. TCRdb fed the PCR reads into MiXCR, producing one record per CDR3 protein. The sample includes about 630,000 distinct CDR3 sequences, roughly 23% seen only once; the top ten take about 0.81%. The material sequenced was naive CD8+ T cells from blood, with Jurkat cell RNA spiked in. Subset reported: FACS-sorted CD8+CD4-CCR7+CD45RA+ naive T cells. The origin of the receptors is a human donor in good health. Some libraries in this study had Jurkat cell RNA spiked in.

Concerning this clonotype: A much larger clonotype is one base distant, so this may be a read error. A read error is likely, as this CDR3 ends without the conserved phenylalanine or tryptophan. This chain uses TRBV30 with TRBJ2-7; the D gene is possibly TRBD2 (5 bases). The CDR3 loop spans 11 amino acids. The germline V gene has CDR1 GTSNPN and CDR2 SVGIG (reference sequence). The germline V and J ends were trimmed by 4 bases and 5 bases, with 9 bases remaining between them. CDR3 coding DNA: TGTGCCTGGACCGCGGGCGACGAGCAGTACCTC. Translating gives CAWTAGDEQYL.

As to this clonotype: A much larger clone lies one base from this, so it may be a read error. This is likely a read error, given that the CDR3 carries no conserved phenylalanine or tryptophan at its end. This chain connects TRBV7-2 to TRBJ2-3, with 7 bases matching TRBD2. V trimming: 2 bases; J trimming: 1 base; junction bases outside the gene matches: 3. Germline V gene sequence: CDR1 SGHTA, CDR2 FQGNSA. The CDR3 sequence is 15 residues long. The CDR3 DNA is TGTGCCAGCAGCTTAATAGGGAGGGGCACAGATACGCAGTATTCT. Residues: CASSLIGRGTDTQYS.

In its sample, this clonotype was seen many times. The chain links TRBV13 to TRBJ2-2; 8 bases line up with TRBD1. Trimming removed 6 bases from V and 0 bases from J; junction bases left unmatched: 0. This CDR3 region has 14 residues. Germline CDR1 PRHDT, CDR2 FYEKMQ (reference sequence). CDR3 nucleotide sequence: TGTGCCAGCAGACAGGGGGCGAACACCGGGGAGCTGTTTTTT. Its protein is CASRQGANTGELFF.

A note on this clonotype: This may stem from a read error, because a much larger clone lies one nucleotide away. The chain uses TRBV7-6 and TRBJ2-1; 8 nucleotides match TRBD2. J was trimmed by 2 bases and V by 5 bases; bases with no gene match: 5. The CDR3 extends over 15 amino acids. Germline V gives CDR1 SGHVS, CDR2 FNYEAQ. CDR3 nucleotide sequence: TGTGCCAGCAGCAAGACTAGCGCGCCCTACAATGAGCAGTTCTTC. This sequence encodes CASSKTSAPYNEQFF.

For the CDR3, the DNA is TGTGCCAGCAGCTTAGGTATTGGCGGTGAAGGACTACTAACGGGAGAGACCCAGTACTTC. This codes for CASSLGIGGEGLLTGETQYF. The chain has TRBV7-6 and TRBJ2-5; D is perhaps TRBD2 (6 bases). This CDR3 is 20 amino acids long. Germline CDR1 reads SGHVS; CDR2 reads FNYEAQ. V lost 1 base, J lost 4 bases, and 28 bases lay in between.

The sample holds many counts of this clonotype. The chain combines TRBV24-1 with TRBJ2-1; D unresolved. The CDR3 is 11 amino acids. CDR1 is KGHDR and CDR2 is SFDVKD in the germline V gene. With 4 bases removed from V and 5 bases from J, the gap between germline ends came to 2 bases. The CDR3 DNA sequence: TGTGCCACCAGTGAAGACAATGAGCAGTTCTTC. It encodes CATSEDNEQFF.

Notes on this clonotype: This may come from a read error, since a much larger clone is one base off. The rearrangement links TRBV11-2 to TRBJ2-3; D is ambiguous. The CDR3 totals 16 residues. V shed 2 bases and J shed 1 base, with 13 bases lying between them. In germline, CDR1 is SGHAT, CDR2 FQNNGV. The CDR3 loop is CASSLFRGSGTDTQYF. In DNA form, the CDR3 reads TGTGCCAGCAGCTTATTTCGAGGCTCCGGCACAGATACGCAGTATTTT.

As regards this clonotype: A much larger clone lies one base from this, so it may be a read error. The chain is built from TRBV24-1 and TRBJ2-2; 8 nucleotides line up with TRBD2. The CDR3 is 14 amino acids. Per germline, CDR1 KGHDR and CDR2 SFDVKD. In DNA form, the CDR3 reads TGTGCCACCAGCGGGACTAGGAACGCCGGGGAGCTGTTTTTT. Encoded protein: CATSGTRNAGELFF.

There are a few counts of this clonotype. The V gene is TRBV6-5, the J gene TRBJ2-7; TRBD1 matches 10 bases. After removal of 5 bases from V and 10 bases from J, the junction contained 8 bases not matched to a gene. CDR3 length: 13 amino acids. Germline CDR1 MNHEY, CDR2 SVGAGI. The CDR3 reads CASSLGTGVFQYF. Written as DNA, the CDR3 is TGTGCCAGCAGTCTGGGGACAGGGGTGTTCCAGTACTTC.

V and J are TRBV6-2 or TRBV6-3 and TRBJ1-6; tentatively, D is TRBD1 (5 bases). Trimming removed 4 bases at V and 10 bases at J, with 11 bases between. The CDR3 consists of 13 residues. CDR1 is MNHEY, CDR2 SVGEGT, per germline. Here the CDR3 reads CASSSPGYSPLHF. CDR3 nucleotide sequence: TGTGCCAGCAGTTCCCCAGGGTACTCACCCCTCCACTTT.

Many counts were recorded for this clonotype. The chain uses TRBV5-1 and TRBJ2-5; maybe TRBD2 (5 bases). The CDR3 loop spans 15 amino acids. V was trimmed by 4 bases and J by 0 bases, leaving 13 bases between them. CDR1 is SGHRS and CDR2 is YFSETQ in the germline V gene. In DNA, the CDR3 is TGCGCCAGCAGCCCGGAGGTCGCATACCAAGAGACCCAGTACTTC. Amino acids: CASSPEVAYQETQYF.

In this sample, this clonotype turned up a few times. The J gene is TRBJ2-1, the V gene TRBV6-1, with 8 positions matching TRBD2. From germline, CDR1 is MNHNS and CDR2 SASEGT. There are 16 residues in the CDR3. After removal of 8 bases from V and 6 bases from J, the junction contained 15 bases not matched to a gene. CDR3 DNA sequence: TGTGCCAGCGTCCTAGATCCGGGACTAGGGGCCAATGAGCAGTTCTTC. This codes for CASVLDPGLGANEQFF.

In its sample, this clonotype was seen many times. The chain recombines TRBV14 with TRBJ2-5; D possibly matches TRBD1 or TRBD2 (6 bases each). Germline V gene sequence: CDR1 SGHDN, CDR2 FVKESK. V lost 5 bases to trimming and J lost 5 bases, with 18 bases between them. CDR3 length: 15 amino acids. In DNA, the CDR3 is TGTGCCAGCAGCGTACGTCCCGGGGGCCGCGAGACCCAGTACTTC. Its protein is CASSVRPGGRETQYF.

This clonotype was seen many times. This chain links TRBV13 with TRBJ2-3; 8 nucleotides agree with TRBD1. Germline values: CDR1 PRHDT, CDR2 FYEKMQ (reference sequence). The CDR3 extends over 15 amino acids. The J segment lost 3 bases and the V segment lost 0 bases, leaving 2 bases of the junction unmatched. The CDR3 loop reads CASSLGTGVTDTQYF. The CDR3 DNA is TGTGCCAGCAGCTTAGGGACAGGGGTGACAGATACGCAGTATTTT.

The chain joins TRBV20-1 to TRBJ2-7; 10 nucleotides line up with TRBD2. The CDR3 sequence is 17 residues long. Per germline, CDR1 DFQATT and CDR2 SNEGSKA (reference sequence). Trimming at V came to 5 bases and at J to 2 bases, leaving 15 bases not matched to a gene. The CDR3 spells CSAQTETSGPGPYEQYF. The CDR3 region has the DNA TGCAGTGCTCAGACTGAGACTAGCGGGCCGGGGCCCTACGAGCAGTACTTC.

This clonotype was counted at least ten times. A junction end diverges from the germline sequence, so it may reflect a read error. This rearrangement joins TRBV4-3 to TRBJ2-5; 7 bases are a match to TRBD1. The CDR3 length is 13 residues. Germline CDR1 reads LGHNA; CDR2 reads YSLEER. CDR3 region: CASSLVGGETQYF. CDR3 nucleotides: TGTGCCAGCAGTTTAGTAGGGGGCGAGACCCAGTACTTC.

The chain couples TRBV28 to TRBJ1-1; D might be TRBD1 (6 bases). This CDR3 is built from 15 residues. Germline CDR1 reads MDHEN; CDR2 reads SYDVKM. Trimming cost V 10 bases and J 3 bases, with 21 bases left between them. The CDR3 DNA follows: TGTGCCACCTCTCTTCGGGGGGCTAGGCACACTGAAGCTTTCTTT. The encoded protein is CATSLRGARHTEAFF.

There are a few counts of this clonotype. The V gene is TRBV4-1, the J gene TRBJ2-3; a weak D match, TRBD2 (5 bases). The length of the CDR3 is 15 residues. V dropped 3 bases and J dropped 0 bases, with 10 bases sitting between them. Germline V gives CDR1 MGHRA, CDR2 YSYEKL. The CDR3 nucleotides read TGCGCCAGCAGCCATTCTAGCATTAGCACAGATACGCAGTATTTT. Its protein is CASSHSSISTDTQYF.

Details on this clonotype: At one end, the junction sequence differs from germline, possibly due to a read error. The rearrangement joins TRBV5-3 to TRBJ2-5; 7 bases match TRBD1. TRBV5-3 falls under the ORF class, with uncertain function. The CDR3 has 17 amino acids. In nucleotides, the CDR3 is TGTGCCAGCAGCTTACGACCAGGACAGGCGAGCGGAGAGACCCAGTACTTC. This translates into CASSLRPGQASGETQYF.

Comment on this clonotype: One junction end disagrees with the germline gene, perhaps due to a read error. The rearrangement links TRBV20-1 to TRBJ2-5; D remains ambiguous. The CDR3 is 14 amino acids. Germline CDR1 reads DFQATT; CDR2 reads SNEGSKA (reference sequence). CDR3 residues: CSARDLELRETQYF. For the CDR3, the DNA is TGCAGTGCTAGAGATCTTGAGTTGAGAGAGACTCAGTACTTC.

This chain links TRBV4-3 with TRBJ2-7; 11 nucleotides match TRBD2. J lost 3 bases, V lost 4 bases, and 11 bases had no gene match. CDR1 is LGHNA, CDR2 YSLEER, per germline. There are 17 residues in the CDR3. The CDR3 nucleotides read TGCGCCAGCAGCCCCCTACATCCGGGACTAGCGGTCTACGAGCAGTACTTC. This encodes CASSPLHPGLAVYEQYF.

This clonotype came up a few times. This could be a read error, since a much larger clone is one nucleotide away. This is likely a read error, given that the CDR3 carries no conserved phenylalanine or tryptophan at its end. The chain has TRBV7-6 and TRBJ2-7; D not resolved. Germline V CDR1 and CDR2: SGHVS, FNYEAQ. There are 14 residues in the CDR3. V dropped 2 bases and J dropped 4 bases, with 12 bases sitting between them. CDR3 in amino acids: CASSLLGPGYEQYL. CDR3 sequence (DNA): TGTGCCAGCAGCTTACTGGGTCCTGGGTACGAGCAGTACCTC.

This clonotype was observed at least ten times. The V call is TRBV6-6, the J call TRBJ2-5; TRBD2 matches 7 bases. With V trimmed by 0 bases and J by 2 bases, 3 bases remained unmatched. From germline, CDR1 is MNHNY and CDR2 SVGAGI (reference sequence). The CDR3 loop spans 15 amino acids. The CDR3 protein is CASSYSAGEQETQYF. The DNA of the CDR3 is TGTGCCAGCAGTTACTCGGCGGGAGAGCAAGAGACCCAGTACTTC.

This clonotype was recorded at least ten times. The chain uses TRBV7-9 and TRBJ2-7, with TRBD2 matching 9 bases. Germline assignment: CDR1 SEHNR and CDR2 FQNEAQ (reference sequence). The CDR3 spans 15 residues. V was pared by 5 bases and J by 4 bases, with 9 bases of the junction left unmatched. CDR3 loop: CASSPLASGKYEQYF. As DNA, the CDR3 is TGTGCCAGCAGCCCGTTAGCTAGCGGGAAGTACGAGCAGTACTTC. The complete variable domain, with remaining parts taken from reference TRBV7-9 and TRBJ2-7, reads DTGVSQNPRHKITKRGQNVTFRCDPISEHNRLYWYRQTLGQGPEFLTYFQNEAQLEKSRLLSDRFSAERPKGSFSTLEIQRTEQGDSAMYLCASSPLASGKYEQYFGPGTRLTVT.

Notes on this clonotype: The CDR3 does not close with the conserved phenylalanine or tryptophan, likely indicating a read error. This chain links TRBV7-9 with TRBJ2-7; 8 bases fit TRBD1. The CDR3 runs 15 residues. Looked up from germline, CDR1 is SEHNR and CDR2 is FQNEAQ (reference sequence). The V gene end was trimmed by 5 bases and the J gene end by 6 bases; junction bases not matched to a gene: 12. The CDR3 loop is CASSPPANDRGEQYY. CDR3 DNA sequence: TGTGCCAGCAGCCCCCCAGCGAATGACAGGGGCGAGCAGTACTAC.

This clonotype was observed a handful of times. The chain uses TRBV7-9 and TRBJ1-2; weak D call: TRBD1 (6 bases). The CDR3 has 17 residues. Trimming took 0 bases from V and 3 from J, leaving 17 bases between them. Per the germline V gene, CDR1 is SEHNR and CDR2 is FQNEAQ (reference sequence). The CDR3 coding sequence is TGTGCCAGCAGCTTAGCGAGGGTTGGACAGACTGACTATGGCTACACCTTC. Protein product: CASSLARVGQTDYGYTF.